This T cell receptor (beta chain) was captured by sequencing in a study of T-cell memory formation after mild COVID-19. Findings of the study overall: Mostly located in CM and EM were contracting CD4+ clones, with contracting CD8+ clones located in EMRA. Memory from before infection featured some responding clones, which suggests cross-reactive memory joined.

On this clonotype itself: Its antigen is as yet unknown.

TCRdb reanalysed the 5' RACE reads using MiXCR and keeps one entry per CDR3 protein. The repertoire includes 400,000 to 500,000 distinct CDR3 sequences, approximately 25% of them detected once, and around 8.8% sits in the top ten. Deletions cut 4 bases from V and 5 bases from J, with 23 bases between. Germline V CDR1 and CDR2: SGDLS, YYNGEE. This CDR3 is built from 17 residues. This sequence was found in an adult woman who had mild COVID-19 (a few samples of this study predate the infection). Cell type and time point are not known. Sequencing was done on a sample of PBMCs or a T cell subset sorted from them (not recorded which). The chain links TRBV9 to TRBJ2-3; perhaps TRBD2 as D (7 bases). Written as DNA, the CDR3 is TGTGCCAGCAGCTCTGAAATGAGGGCGGGGGCGAGAGATACGCAGTATTTT. This codes for CASSSEMRAGARDTQYF.